A selection of T cell receptor beta chains follows, all from one sample in a study of T cells in Graves' hyperthyroidism and ophthalmopathy. TCRdb redid the calling of the multiplex PCR reads with MiXCR, one entry per CDR3 protein. The sample includes a few hundred thousand distinct CDR3 sequences, more than 12% seen only once; the top ten take about 20%. Sequenced input: blood. The receptors derive from a woman in her thirties with Graves' ophthalmopathy. Both conserved end residues are part of each CDR3. D genes are given only for firm matches. Rows may omit the clone size; those that give it use once, few, many or a size class.

TRBJ2-3	few	NA	TRBV19	TGTGCCAGTAGCGAAAGACCGACTGGAGCCACAGATACGCAGTATTTT	CASSERPTGATDTQYF
TRBJ2-7	many	NA	TRBV5-5	TGTGCCAGCAGCTTCCATGGTCGGACCTACGAGCAGTACTTC	CASSFHGRTYEQYF
TRBJ1-1	few	NA	TRBV13	TGTGCCAGCAGCTTAACAGACGGGAACACTGAAGCTTTCTTT	CASSLTDGNTEAFF
TRBJ1-2	NA	NA	TRBV20-1	TGCAGTGACAACGGGGGGGGTCCAAACTATGGCTACACCTTC	CSDNGGGPNYGYTF
TRBJ1-4	many	NA	TRBV5-6	TGTGCCAGCAGCTTGGCTGGGCAAAGTGCTTCGACTAATGAAAAACTGTTTTTT	CASSLAGQSASTNEKLFF
TRBJ2-1	NA	TRBD2	TRBV3-1	TGTGCCAGCAGCCAGACTAGCGGGGGGTGGGATGAGCAGTTCTTC	CASSQTSGGWDEQFF
TRBJ2-2	many	NA	TRBV6-1	TGTGCCAGCAGTGCCAGGGTGGGGGCGAACACCGGGGAGCTGTTTTTT	CASSARVGANTGELFF
TRBJ2-7	many	NA	TRBV6-1	TGTGCCAGCAGTTCACAAAGCGACGGGAGCTCCTACGAGCAGTACTTC	CASSSQSDGSSYEQYF
TRBJ2-3	few	NA	TRBV5-1	TGCGCCAGCAGCTTGGTGCCAGGGTCCTTCGAGCAGTATTTT	CASSLVPGSFEQYF
TRBJ1-2	many	NA	TRBV13	TGTGCCAGCAGCTTAGGCGTGGTTTATGGCTACACCTTC	CASSLGVVYGYTF
TRBJ2-7	few	TRBD1	TRBV19	TGTGCCAGTAGTGGACAGGACTACGAGCAGTACTTC	CASSGQDYEQYF
TRBJ2-3	many	NA	TRBV9	TGTGCCAGCAGCGTAGCGGCGGGCCGTCTCACAGATACGCAGTATTTT	CASSVAAGRLTDTQYF
TRBJ2-7	many	NA	TRBV11-1	TGTGCCAGCAGCTTAGTACAGGCTTACGAGCAGTACTTC	CASSLVQAYEQYF
TRBJ1-1	NA	NA	TRBV9	TGTGCCAGCAGCACCGGCTCAGGGGAAGCTTTCTTT	CASSTGSGEAFF
TRBJ1-6	few	NA	TRBV14	TGTGCCAGCAGCCAAGCGGACAGCCATAATTCACCCCTCCACTTT	CASSQADSHNSPLHF
TRBJ2-7	few	NA	TRBV7-9	TGTGCCAGCAGCCTAACGAACTACGAGCAGTACTTC	CASSLTNYEQYF
TRBJ1-2	many	TRBD1	TRBV11-2	TGTGCCAGCAGCCCGCAAACAGGGGCCGGCGGCTACACCTTC	CASSPQTGAGGYTF
TRBJ2-3	many	TRBD1	TRBV27	TGTGCCAGCAGTACGAGTCCCGGGACAGGGGCGACAGATACGCAGTATTTT	CASSTSPGTGATDTQYF
TRBJ2-4	many	TRBD2	TRBV2	TGTGCCAGCCGGGGGGGCGCGGTCCTAGCCAAAAACATTCAGTACTTC	CASRGGAVLAKNIQYF
TRBJ2-5	NA	NA	TRBV20-1	TGCAGTGCTAGATTGGCAGGGCGGCTCCAAGAGACCCAGTACTTC	CSARLAGRLQETQYF
TRBJ2-1	many	TRBD2	TRBV28	TGTGCCAGCAGCCCGACTACGGGACTAGCGGGGGGGCGGTACAATGAGCAGTTCTTC	CASSPTTGLAGGRYNEQFF
TRBJ1-4	many	NA	TRBV30	TGTGCCTGGAGTGTATCCAGAACAGCAACTAATGAAAAACTGTTTTTT	CAWSVSRTATNEKLFF
TRBJ2-1	NA	TRBD2	TRBV4-2	TGTGCCAGCAGCCAAGACGCGACTAGCGGGTACAATGAGCAGTTCTTC	CASSQDATSGYNEQFF
TRBJ2-5	many	TRBD1	TRBV12-3/TRBV12-4	TGTGCCAGCAGTGCTCGGGGCAGGGGGCATGAGACCCAGTACTTC	CASSARGRGHETQYF
TRBJ2-7	many	TRBD1	TRBV2	TGTGCCAGCAGCCCCATCCCGACAGGGCCCTACGAGCAGTACTTC	CASSPIPTGPYEQYF
TRBJ2-5	NA	NA	TRBV11-2	TGTGCCAGCAGCTTTGTACTAGTAGGAGAGACCCAGTACTTC	CASSFVLVGETQYF
TRBJ2-2	few	NA	TRBV19	TGTGCCAGTAGTTTATCGGTCGGGAACACCGGGGAGCTGTTTTTT	CASSLSVGNTGELFF
TRBJ1-1	many	NA	TRBV3-1	TGTGCCAGCAGCCAAGAAGTTCGTGGGGGTAGAGCTTTCTTT	CASSQEVRGGRAFF
TRBJ1-2	many	NA	TRBV2	TGTGCCAGCAAGACCCGGGACTATGGCTACACCTTC	CASKTRDYGYTF
TRBJ2-3	NA	NA	TRBV9	TGTGCCAGCAGCGTAACTAACCCTGGGGGCCCAGATACGCAGTATTTT	CASSVTNPGGPDTQYF